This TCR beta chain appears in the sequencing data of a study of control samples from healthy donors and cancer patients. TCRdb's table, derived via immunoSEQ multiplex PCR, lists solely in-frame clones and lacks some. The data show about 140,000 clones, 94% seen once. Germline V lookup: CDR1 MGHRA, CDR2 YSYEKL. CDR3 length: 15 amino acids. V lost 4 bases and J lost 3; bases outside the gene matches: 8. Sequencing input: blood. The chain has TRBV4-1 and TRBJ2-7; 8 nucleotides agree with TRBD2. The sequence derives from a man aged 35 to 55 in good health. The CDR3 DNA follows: TGCGCCAGCAGCCTCACCGAGCGGGAGATCTACGAGCAGTACTTC. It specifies CASSLTEREIYEQYF.